This T cell receptor (beta chain) was documented in a study of blood T cell repertoires in COVID-19. Across the whole study: Some COVID-19 samples were acute and others convalescent; all came from the United States, Italy and Spain. Nucleic acid was either cDNA or gDNA, and it came from T cells, B-cell-depleted T cells, or PBMCs.

Original processing methods: Reference gene primer amplification yielded estimated nucleated cell counts. The assay was immunoSEQ multiplex PCR, and TCRdb's table has in-frame clones only and misses some. That table furnishes V, J and clone size, whereas the DNA furnished D and trimming. The sample has approximately 250,000 clones, more than 75% seen once. The CDR3 covers 14 residues. Trimming shortened V by 0 bases and J by 3 bases, and 9 bases separated the two germline ends. Looked up from germline, CDR1 is SGHAT and CDR2 is FQNNGV. The TCR was taken from a woman in her sixties or seventies who had recovered from COVID-19. The V and J genes are TRBV11-2 and TRBJ2-7, with D hard to call. The sequenced sample consisted of peripheral blood. The CDR3 DNA is TGTGCCAGCAGCTTAGAAGCCAACCGCTACGAGCAGTACTTC. Translation gives CASSLEANRYEQYF.